The 12 T cell receptor beta chains below were found in one sample sequenced in a study of identical twins. TCRdb called the 5' RACE reads again in MiXCR, with one record for every CDR3 protein. The profile shows some 330,000 distinct CDR3 sequences, 9% of them singletons. Sequencing was carried out using naive T cells sorted from blood. All receptors derive from a woman between 45 and 65 years old in good health.

This clonotype was recorded a few times. This chain links TRBV12-3 or TRBV12-4 with TRBJ1-2; D call uncertain. This CDR3 spans 14 amino acids. V lost 0 bases and J 1 base, leaving 6 bases between the germline ends. This CDR3 is CASSLARLNYGYTF. Here the CDR3 DNA reads TGTGCCAGCAGTTTAGCAAGACTTAACTATGGCTACACCTTC.

The V call is TRBV6-5, the J call TRBJ1-5; the match to TRBD1 covers 7 bases. With V trimmed by 6 bases and J by 3 bases, 5 bases remained unmatched. CDR3 length: 14 amino acids. CDR1 and CDR2 (germline): MNHEY, SVGAGI. CDR3 sequence: CASRKGQSNQPQHF. DNA of the CDR3: TGTGCCAGCAGGAAGGGACAGTCCAATCAGCCCCAGCATTTT.

This clonotype was found a few times. CDR3 loop: CASSLRTTLVETQYF. In DNA form, the CDR3 reads TGTGCCAGCAGTTTGCGGACTACACTCGTGGAGACCCAGTACTTC. The gene calls are TRBV27 and TRBJ2-5, with D possibly TRBD2 on 6 matching bases. Trimming removed 3 bases at V and 5 bases at J, with 16 bases between. The CDR3 is 15 residues long. Germline CDR1 is MNHEY and CDR2 is SMNVEV (reference sequence).

For this clonotype: This sequence may be a read error, since a much larger clone differs from it by one base. The chain has TRBV18 and TRBJ2-4; tentatively, D is TRBD2 (5 bases). CDR1 is KGHSH and CDR2 is LQKENI in the germline V gene. CDR3 length equals 16 residues. The CDR3 reads CVSSPEYGTHAGIQYF. For the CDR3, the DNA is TGTGTCAGCTCACCAGAATATGGTACCCATGCGGGCATTCAGTACTTC.

The chain has TRBV24-1 and TRBJ2-2, with D hard to call. The CDR3 has 17 amino acids. Germline V lookup: CDR1 KGHDR, CDR2 SFDVKD. Trimming took 0 bases from V and 5 from J, leaving 15 bases between them. CDR3: CATSDLDGGVKTGELFF. In nucleotides, the CDR3 is TGTGCCACCAGTGATTTGGATGGCGGCGTCAAAACCGGGGAGCTGTTTTTT.

This chain connects TRBV5-1 to TRBJ2-3; D is unresolved. V was cut by 0 bases and J by 5 bases, with 16 bases left in between. This CDR3 is 16 amino acids long. Germline lookup yields CDR1 SGHRS and CDR2 YFSETQ. The CDR3 is CASSLAANNIGDTQYF. CDR3 coding DNA: TGCGCCAGCAGCTTGGCCGCTAACAACATAGGAGATACGCAGTATTTT.

This clonotype was seen at least ten times. The chain recombines TRBV4-1 with TRBJ1-4; D remains ambiguous. The V end lost 4 bases, the J end lost 10 bases, and 10 bases lay between the germline ends. This CDR3 is 12 amino acids long. CDR1 is MGHRA and CDR2 is YSYEKL in the germline V gene. The CDR3 bases are TGCGCCAGCAGCCTCCCGATGGGAAAACTGTTTTTT. Amino acids: CASSLPMGKLFF.

This clonotype has ten or more counts. J is TRBJ1-1 and V is TRBV20-1; D remains unclear. The CDR3 loop spans 14 amino acids. The germline V gene has CDR1 DFQATT and CDR2 SNEGSKA (reference sequence). Trimming took off 1 base at V and 1 base at J, with 10 bases between the two ends. CDR3 nucleotides: TGCAGTGCTAGAGTAGAGGGATGGAACACTGAAGCTTTCTTT. It codes for CSARVEGWNTEAFF.

This chain uses TRBV11-2 with TRBJ1-2; D ambiguous. CDR3 size: 15 residues. V dropped 2 bases and J dropped 6 bases, with 16 bases sitting between them. CDR1 and CDR2 (germline): SGHAT, FQNNGV. CDR3 sequence (DNA): TGTGCCAGCAGCTTATATTACACCGGAGAAGATGGCTACACCTTC. This codes for CASSLYYTGEDGYTF.

The chain couples TRBV20-1 to TRBJ1-1, with 7 bases aligning to TRBD1. Germline trimming cut 4 bases from V and 7 bases from J; bases unmatched to any gene: 3. The CDR3 consists of 11 residues. Germline CDR1 DFQATT, CDR2 SNEGSKA (reference sequence). CDR3 sequence reads: CSAIDRDEAFF. CDR3 in DNA: TGCAGTGCTATCGACAGGGATGAAGCTTTCTTT.

The chain employs TRBV7-9 and TRBJ1-2; tentatively, D is TRBD1 (6 bases). Germline loops: CDR1 SEHNR, CDR2 FQNEAQ (reference sequence). The CDR3 runs to 14 residues. V gave up 5 bases and J gave up 4 bases, with 14 bases separating them. Here the CDR3 reads CASSQTGGIYGYTF. CDR3 coding DNA: TGTGCCAGCAGCCAGACAGGCGGAATCTATGGCTACACCTTC. Drawing the rest from reference TRBV7-9 and TRBJ1-2, the complete variable domain is DTGVSQNPRHKITKRGQNVTFRCDPISEHNRLYWYRQTLGQGPEFLTYFQNEAQLEKSRLLSDRFSAERPKGSFSTLEIQRTEQGDSAMYLCASSQTGGIYGYTFGSGTRLTVV.

This clonotype was detected a few times. The rearrangement uses TRBV28 and TRBJ2-5, with D unresolved. This CDR3 spans 14 amino acids. The germline V gene has CDR1 MDHEN and CDR2 SYDVKM. V shed 7 bases and J shed 1 base, with 13 bases lying between them. In DNA, the CDR3 is TGTGCCAGCAACGATCGGCGGCCCCAAGAGACCCAGTACTTC. This sequence encodes CASNDRRPQETQYF. The whole variable domain, filled in from reference TRBV28 and TRBJ2-5, reads DVKVTQSSRYLVKRTGEKVFLECVQDMDHENMFWYRQDPGLGLRLIYFSYDVKMKEKGDIPEGYSVSREKKERFSLILESASTNQTSMYLCASNDRRPQETQYFGPGTRLLVL.